One sample yielded the 10 T cell receptor beta chains listed below, sequenced in a study of radiotherapy plus CTLA-4 blockade in lung cancer. The table came from immunoSEQ multiplex PCR; TCRdb's copy has only in-frame clones and leaves some out. Among approximately 72,000 clones listed, roughly three quarters were seen once. This specimen consisted of peripheral blood, obtained from a patient treated with radiotherapy plus ipilimumab. The origin of the receptors is a human donor with non-small cell lung cancer who had a complete response to radiotherapy plus ipilimumab.

J is TRBJ2-1 and V is TRBV5-4; tentative D call: TRBD2 (6 bases). The CDR3 is 16 amino acids. CDR1 SGHNT and CDR2 YYREEE come from the germline V gene (reference sequence). Deletions cut 0 bases from V and 7 bases from J, with 17 bases between. CDR3 region: CASSLGPRDGGNEQFF. Written as DNA, the CDR3 is TGTGCCAGCAGCTTGGGGCCGCGGGACGGCGGAAATGAGCAGTTCTTC.

The V gene is TRBV30, the J gene TRBJ1-4; 9 bases fit TRBD1. CDR3 length equals 16 residues. The germline V gene has CDR1 GTSNPN and CDR2 SVGIG (reference sequence). With V trimmed by 4 bases and J by 8 bases, 14 bases remained unmatched. The CDR3 bases are TGTGCCTGGAACTCCGGGACAGGGAAAGATCTCGAAAAACTGTTTTTT. Protein sequence: CAWNSGTGKDLEKLFF.

V usage is TRBV19 and J usage is TRBJ2-3, with TRBD1 identical over 7 bases. The CDR3 consists of 12 residues. The V and J ends lost 11 bases and 1 base, in that order; junction bases with no gene match: 3. The germline V gene has CDR1 LNHDA and CDR2 SQIVND (reference sequence). CDR3 sequence: CAAGTGTDTQYF. The CDR3 nucleotides read TGTGCCGCCGGGACAGGCACAGATACGCAGTATTTT.

This clone was found a few times. CDR3 residues: CASSLGFRGTNEKLFF. The DNA for the CDR3 is TGTGCCAGCAGCTTAGGCTTTAGAGGAACTAATGAAAAACTGTTTTTT. The J gene is TRBJ1-4, the V gene TRBV7-9; D gene unclear. The length of the CDR3 is 16 residues. V was clipped by 1 base and J by 1 base, with 10 bases between them. Germline loops: CDR1 SEHNR, CDR2 FQNEAQ (reference sequence).

The chain has TRBV5-4 and TRBJ1-1, with no clear D. The CDR3 is 14 amino acids. The germline V gene has CDR1 SGHNT and CDR2 YYREEE (reference sequence). With 0 bases removed from V and 3 bases from J, the gap between germline ends came to 9 bases. CDR3 nucleotides: TGTGCCAGCAGCTTGGGAGGGCTAGACACTGAAGCTTTCTTT. It encodes CASSLGGLDTEAFF. The full variable domain, completed using reference TRBV5-4 and TRBJ1-1, is ETGVTQSPTHLIKTRGQQVTLRCSSQSGHNTVSWYQQALGQGPQFIFQYYREEENGRGNFPPRFSGLQFPNYSSELNVNALELDDSALYLCASSLGGLDTEAFFGQGTRLTVV.

This chain joins TRBV7-2 and TRBJ2-3; D remains ambiguous. This CDR3 is 14 amino acids long. V shed 1 base and J shed 0 bases, with 5 bases lying between them. Germline V lookup: CDR1 SGHTA, CDR2 FQGNSA. This CDR3 reads CASSLDGSTDTQYF. CDR3 sequence (DNA): TGTGCCAGCAGCTTAGACGGTAGCACAGATACGCAGTATTTT.

This chain uses TRBV5-6 with TRBJ2-7; 10 bases match TRBD2. This CDR3 region has 16 residues. V was pared by 4 bases and J by 5 bases, with 12 bases of the junction left unmatched. Germline V gene data show CDR1 as SGHDT and CDR2 as YYEEEE. The CDR3: CASSALGPAGGDEQYV. CDR3 in DNA: TGTGCCAGCAGCGCCCTGGGACCAGCGGGAGGGGACGAGCAGTACGTC.

This chain uses TRBV19 with TRBJ1-1; D not certain. This CDR3 spans 14 amino acids. Trimming cost V 4 bases and J 2 bases, with 11 bases left between them. Looked up from germline, CDR1 is LNHDA and CDR2 is SQIVND (reference sequence). The CDR3 coding sequence is TGTGCCAGTAGTACCCGAACTTTCAACACTGAAGCTTTCTTT. This translates into CASSTRTFNTEAFF. Full variable domain (outside the CDR3, taken from reference TRBV19 and TRBJ1-1): DGGITQSPKYLFRKEGQNVTLSCEQNLNHDAMYWYRQDPGQGLRLIYYSQIVNDFQKGDIAEGYSVSREKKESFPLTVTSAQKNPTAFYLCASSTRTFNTEAFFGQGTRLTVV.

The chain uses TRBV4-3 and TRBJ2-1; D is undetermined. The V gene's germline CDR1 is LGHNA and CDR2 YSLEER. V dropped 0 bases and J dropped 7 bases, with 10 bases sitting between them. The CDR3 spans 14 residues. CDR3 nucleotides: TGCGCCAGCAGCCAAGATCTCGGATGGAATGAGCAGTTCTTC. Residues: CASSQDLGWNEQFF.

This clone was observed once. This chain joins TRBV5-6 and TRBJ1-5; 10 nucleotides agree with TRBD1. The CDR3 extends over 14 amino acids. In germline, CDR1 is SGHDT, CDR2 YYEEEE. The ends lost 3 bases at V and 6 bases at J; junction bases unmatched: 3. The CDR3 nucleotides read TGTGCCAGCAGCTCGGACAGGGGGGTTCAGCCCCAGCATTTT. It translates to CASSSDRGVQPQHF.